The 25 T cell receptor beta chains below were found in one sample sequenced in a study of OX40 agonist ivuxolimab in advanced cancers. Method: immunoSEQ multiplex PCR; TCRdb's copy keeps in-frame clones and lacks some. The table records 70,000 or so clones, about four fifths of them present only once. The sample consisted of CD4+ or CD8+ T cells sorted from blood, taken in a trial of the OX40 agonist ivuxolimab. The source is an adult with an advanced solid tumor such as melanoma, head and neck, liver or kidney cancer.

V is TRBV5-1 and J is TRBJ2-5; TRBD2 is a possible D gene (6 bases). The CDR3 is 16 residues long. In germline, CDR1 is SGHRS, CDR2 YFSETQ. Trimming removed 1 base at V and 4 bases at J, with 17 bases between. The CDR3 region has the DNA TGCGCCAGCAGCTTGCGGGGGATTGCTCAGGGAGAGACCCAGTACTTC. As protein: CASSLRGIAQGETQYF.

The chain couples TRBV18 to TRBJ1-2; the D gene is possibly TRBD1 (6 bases). The CDR3 is 17 amino acids. V was clipped by 5 bases and J by 6 bases, with 25 bases between them. CDR1 and CDR2 (germline): KGHSH, LQKENI. CDR3 DNA sequence: TGTGCCAGCTCATTTAGCCTTCCCGGGACATCCATTAATGGCTACACCTTC. Translation gives CASSFSLPGTSINGYTF. Looking up the rest from reference TRBV18 and TRBJ1-2 gives the full variable domain: NAGVMQNPRHLVRRRGQEARLRCSPMKGHSHVYWYRQLPEEGLKFMVYLQKENIIDESGMPKERFSAEFPKEGPSILRIQQVVRGDSAAYFCASSFSLPGTSINGYTFGSGTRLTVV.

The CDR3 sequence: CASSERKTQYF. The CDR3 DNA sequence: TGTGCCAGCAGCGAGAGGAAGACCCAGTACTTC. J is TRBJ2-5 and V is TRBV6-1; D unresolved. V lost 6 bases, J lost 6 bases, and 8 bases lay in between. Germline-derived CDR1 and CDR2 are MNHNS and SASEGT. This CDR3 is 11 amino acids long.

The chain employs TRBV5-1 and TRBJ1-2; TRBD1 is a possible D gene (6 bases). The V gene's germline CDR1 is SGHRS and CDR2 YFSETQ. V was clipped by 4 bases and J by 4 bases, with 17 bases between them. There are 15 residues in the CDR3. The CDR3 spells CASSTQTGGLYGYTF. For the CDR3, the DNA is TGCGCCAGCAGCACGCAGACAGGCGGGCTCTATGGCTACACCTTC.

This chain links TRBV11-2 with TRBJ2-5, with D perhaps matching TRBD1 or TRBD2 (5 bases each). The CDR3 sequence is 15 residues long. V was trimmed by 0 bases and J by 4 bases, leaving 12 bases between them. From germline, CDR1 is SGHAT and CDR2 FQNNGV. CDR3 nucleotide sequence: TGTGCCAGCAGCTTAGACGTGGGGGTGCGAGAGACCCAGTACTTC. Residues: CASSLDVGVRETQYF. Full variable domain (outside the CDR3, taken from reference TRBV11-2 and TRBJ2-5): EAGVAQSPRYKIIEKRQSVAFWCNPISGHATLYWYQQILGQGPKLLIQFQNNGVVDDSQLPKDRFSAERLKGVDSTLKIQPAKLEDSAVYLCASSLDVGVRETQYFGPGTRLLVL.

This chain uses TRBV28 with TRBJ1-2; no clear D gene. The CDR3 is made up of 12 amino acids. Trimming shortened V by 1 base and J by 6 bases, and 6 bases separated the two germline ends. The germline CDR1 and CDR2 sequences are MDHEN and SYDVKM. This CDR3 reads CASSLSGNGYTF. Here the CDR3 DNA reads TGTGCCAGCAGTTTATCCGGGAATGGCTACACCTTC.

This clone was observed a handful of times. In nucleotides, the CDR3 is TGTGCCAGCAGCTTGGGGTCAGGTGGGGCTAATGAAAAACTGTTTTTT. Protein product: CASSLGSGGANEKLFF. The chain uses TRBV5-4 and TRBJ1-4; D uncertain. The V end was cut by 0 bases, the J end by 3 bases, with 12 bases between. Germline V gives CDR1 SGHNT, CDR2 YYREEE (reference sequence). CDR3 length equals 16 residues.

This clone came up a few times. The rearrangement joins TRBV5-1 to TRBJ2-3, with 8 bases that match TRBD1. The germline V gene has CDR1 SGHRS and CDR2 YFSETQ. There are 14 residues in the CDR3. After removal of 3 bases from V and 1 base from J, the junction contained 1 base not matched to a gene. This CDR3 is CASSSGQGTDTQYF. The CDR3 coding sequence is TGCGCCAGCAGCTCGGGACAGGGCACAGATACGCAGTATTTT.

Notes on this clone: The identical CDR3 is also encoded by other nucleotide sequences in the sample. The chain carries TRBV6-1 and TRBJ2-5; D remains unclear. Germline V lookup: CDR1 MNHNS, CDR2 SASEGT. The V gene lost 4 bases and the J gene lost 1 base, with 7 bases spanning the gap. This CDR3 region has 13 residues. The CDR3 DNA follows: TGTGCCAGCAGTGGGGGAAGCCAAGAGACCCAGTACTTC. Translated: CASSGGSQETQYF.

The chain is built from TRBV5-1 and TRBJ1-3; unclear D gene. The CDR3 covers 15 residues. Germline V CDR1 and CDR2: SGHRS, YFSETQ. V lost 4 bases to trimming and J lost 0 bases, with 11 bases between them. Written as DNA, the CDR3 is TGCGCCAGCAGCCTGACAACTTCCTCTGGAAACACCATATATTTT. Its translation is CASSLTTSSGNTIYF.

This clone was observed a handful of times. CDR3 DNA: TGCGCCAGCAGGGTGGACGGAAACTATGGCTACACCTTC. Translating gives CASRVDGNYGYTF. The J gene is TRBJ1-2, the V gene TRBV5-1; the D is unclear. Looked up from germline, CDR1 is SGHRS and CDR2 is YFSETQ. V lost 5 bases, J lost 2 bases, and 10 bases lay in between. This CDR3 spans 13 amino acids.

The V call is TRBV18, the J call TRBJ1-3, with 7 bases fitting TRBD1. The V gene end was trimmed by 3 bases and the J gene end by 4 bases; junction bases not matched to a gene: 6. CDR3 length equals 15 residues. CDR1 and CDR2 (germline): KGHSH, LQKENI. CDR3 sequence reads: CASSPRQGSGNTIYF. Here the CDR3 DNA reads TGTGCCAGCTCACCGAGACAGGGTTCGGGAAACACCATATATTTT.

This clone was observed at least ten times. The J gene is TRBJ1-2, the V gene TRBV6-6, with TRBD1 identical over 7 bases. The ends lost 5 bases at V and 3 bases at J; junction bases unmatched: 9. The CDR3 runs 15 residues. Per germline, CDR1 MNHNY and CDR2 SVGAGI (reference sequence). Here the CDR3 DNA reads TGTGCCAGCAGTGCCAGACAGGGCAGGGACTATGGCTACACCTTC. Its translation: CASSARQGRDYGYTF.

Comments on this clone: Within the sample, other DNA sequences also encode this same CDR3. J is TRBJ2-5 and V is TRBV9; unclear D gene. The germline CDR1 and CDR2 sequences are SGDLS and YYNGEE. This CDR3 spans 12 amino acids. Trimming removed 0 bases from V and 4 bases from J, with 4 bases in between. CDR3 sequence: CASSVDGETQYF. In DNA form, the CDR3 reads TGTGCCAGCAGCGTAGACGGAGAGACCCAGTACTTC.

This clone has a handful of counts. The CDR3 loop is CSVRTGGQGRPEQYF. The CDR3, as DNA: TGCAGCGTACGCACTGGGGGACAGGGACGTCCCGAGCAGTACTTC. The chain links TRBV29-1 to TRBJ2-7; 9 bases agree with TRBD1. The germline gives CDR1 SQVTM, CDR2 ANQGSEA. The CDR3 runs 15 residues. After removal of 6 bases from V and 6 bases from J, the junction contained 15 bases not matched to a gene.

J is TRBJ1-5 and V is TRBV7-6; D is undetermined. The length of the CDR3 is 14 residues. The germline V gene encodes CDR1 SGHVS and CDR2 FNYEAQ. V lost 1 base, J lost 5 bases, and 9 bases lay in between. The CDR3 here is CASSLGRRDQPQHF. CDR3 sequence (DNA): TGTGCCAGCAGCTTAGGAAGGCGCGATCAGCCCCAGCATTTT.

The sample holds a few counts of this clone. The chain joins TRBV19 to TRBJ1-5; weak D call: TRBD1 (6 bases). From germline, CDR1 is LNHDA and CDR2 SQIVND (reference sequence). The V and J ends lost 5 bases and 8 bases respectively, with 13 bases between them. This CDR3 is built from 13 residues. CDR3 sequence: CASSVGGTKPQHF. For the CDR3, the DNA is TGTGCCAGTAGTGTCGGGGGGACAAAGCCCCAGCATTTT.

This clone was seen just once. The chain couples TRBV6-1 to TRBJ1-1; no clear D gene. CDR3 length: 14 amino acids. V shed 3 bases and J shed 4 bases, with 12 bases lying between them. In germline, CDR1 is MNHNS, CDR2 SASEGT. The CDR3 DNA follows: TGTGCCAGCAGTGACCCGGCTGCGAGCACTGAAGCTTTCTTT. Amino acid sequence: CASSDPAASTEAFF.

This clone has only a few counts. This sequence joins TRBV5-1 and TRBJ2-7; 7 nucleotides agree with TRBD1. The CDR3 covers 14 residues. Germline V CDR1 and CDR2: SGHRS, YFSETQ. V trimming: 5 bases; J trimming: 3 bases; junction bases outside the gene matches: 8. CDR3: CASRSVTGDYEQYF. CDR3 in DNA: TGCGCCAGCAGATCGGTCACAGGGGACTACGAGCAGTACTTC.

The chain combines TRBV5-1 with TRBJ2-2; D not resolved. The CDR3 extends over 19 amino acids. The V end lost 0 bases, the J end lost 0 bases, and 18 bases lay between the germline ends. The V gene's germline CDR1 is SGHRS and CDR2 YFSETQ. CDR3 sequence (DNA): TGCGCCAGCAGCTTGGTCTCCGGTCTACAATTCGCGAACACCGGGGAGCTGTTTTTT. This translates into CASSLVSGLQFANTGELFF.

The rearrangement uses TRBV27 and TRBJ2-7, with TRBD1 matching over 7 bases. The CDR3 is 15 amino acids. V dropped 6 bases and J dropped 1; count of bases not matched to a gene: 9. Germline CDR1 is MNHEY and CDR2 is SMNVEV (reference sequence). CDR3 loop: CASSSGTDFSYEQYF. As DNA, the CDR3 is TGTGCCAGCAGCTCCGGGACAGATTTTTCCTACGAGCAGTACTTC.

This clone occurred a few times. This chain links TRBV10-1 with TRBJ2-3; D is undetermined. This CDR3 comprises 16 residues. The V gene lost 2 bases and the J gene lost 2 bases, with 14 bases spanning the gap. Germline V gene data show CDR1 as WNHNN and CDR2 as SYGVQD (reference sequence). Here the CDR3 DNA reads TGCGCCAGCAGTGAGGCCCGAATAAAGTTCACAGATACGCAGTATTTT. Its translation is CASSEARIKFTDTQYF.

V and J are TRBV19 and TRBJ1-5, with D hard to call. Germline V gives CDR1 LNHDA, CDR2 SQIVND (reference sequence). The V end was cut by 3 bases, the J end by 2 bases, with 14 bases between. The CDR3 extends over 16 amino acids. CDR3: CASSIIQISGNQPQHF. In nucleotides, the CDR3 is TGTGCCAGTAGTATTATCCAGATTTCTGGCAATCAGCCCCAGCATTTT.

CDR3 nucleotides: TGCAGTGGGTCGCTAGGAGGGCTGCAGTTCTTC. It is translated as CSGSLGGLQFF. The chain combines TRBV20-1 with TRBJ2-1, with D possibly being TRBD2 (6 bases). The V end was cut by 7 bases, the J end by 12 bases, with 16 bases between. CDR3 length: 11 residues. Germline V CDR1 and CDR2: DFQATT, SNEGSKA (reference sequence).

The gene calls are TRBV6-1 and TRBJ1-5; D is undetermined. Per the germline V gene, CDR1 is MNHNS and CDR2 is SASEGT. The V gene lost 5 bases and the J gene lost 7 bases, with 9 bases spanning the gap. This CDR3 has 12 residues. The CDR3 here is CASSPIKQPQHF. As DNA, the CDR3 is TGTGCCAGCAGTCCCATTAAACAGCCCCAGCATTTT.